The 24 T cell receptor beta chains below come from one sample, sequenced in a study of OX40 agonist ivuxolimab in advanced cancers. Clones were sequenced by immunoSEQ multiplex PCR, and TCRdb holds only the in-frame ones, with some missing. The sample shows tens of thousands of clones, about nine tenths of them seen only once. The sample here was CD4+ or CD8+ T cells sorted from blood, taken in a trial of the OX40 agonist ivuxolimab. These receptor sequences come from an adult with an advanced solid tumor such as melanoma, head and neck, liver or kidney cancer.

This chain joins TRBV7-2 and TRBJ2-5; D unclear. This CDR3 contains 13 residues. V lost 2 bases and J lost 6, with 10 bases in between. Germline V gene lookup returns CDR1 SGHTA and CDR2 FQGNSA. The CDR3 loop is CASSLNSLQTQYF. In DNA, the CDR3 is TGTGCCAGCAGCTTAAACTCCCTACAGACCCAGTACTTC.

The V and J genes are TRBV19 and TRBJ2-3, with TRBD2 identical over 8 bases. The germline gives CDR1 LNHDA, CDR2 SQIVND (reference sequence). The CDR3 runs 19 residues. With 5 bases clipped from V and 4 bases from J, the junction kept 20 bases outside the gene matches. The CDR3 loop reads CASSPGRTSREGRADTQYF. CDR3 nucleotides: TGTGCCAGTAGTCCCGGGAGGACTAGCCGGGAAGGAAGGGCAGATACGCAGTATTTT. The full variable domain, with the rest looked up from reference TRBV19 and TRBJ2-3, is DGGITQSPKYLFRKEGQNVTLSCEQNLNHDAMYWYRQDPGQGLRLIYYSQIVNDFQKGDIAEGYSVSREKKESFPLTVTSAQKNPTAFYLCASSPGRTSREGRADTQYFGPGTRLTVL.

The gene calls are TRBV6-1 and TRBJ2-7; D ambiguous. CDR3 size: 15 residues. Trimming took 6 bases from V and 0 from J, leaving 15 bases between them. CDR1 MNHNS and CDR2 SASEGT come from the germline V gene. The CDR3 is CASSLNVGSSYEQYF. DNA of the CDR3: TGTGCCAGCAGCCTAAACGTTGGAAGCTCCTACGAGCAGTACTTC.

This chain joins TRBV19 and TRBJ1-2, with no clear D. The CDR3 is made up of 15 amino acids. Looked up from germline, CDR1 is LNHDA and CDR2 is SQIVND (reference sequence). The V gene lost 5 bases and the J gene lost 9 bases, with 22 bases spanning the gap. The CDR3 region is CASSSGLLRLDRYTF. CDR3 coding DNA: TGTGCCAGTAGTTCTGGACTTCTTCGCCTAGATCGCTACACCTTC.

For this clone: Relative to the germline gene, one junction end is altered; a read error may explain this. This chain joins TRBV5-1 and TRBJ1-1; no reliable D call. In germline, CDR1 is SGHRS, CDR2 YFSETQ. This CDR3 region has 11 residues. The CDR3 is CASSLKTEAFF. The CDR3 DNA is TGCGCCAGCAGCTTGAAGACTGAAGCTTTCTTT. Complete variable domain (other parts from reference TRBV5-1 and TRBJ1-1): KAGVTQTPRYLIKTRGQQVTLSCSPISGHRSVSWYQQTPGQGLQFLFEYFSETQRNKGNFPGRFSGRQFSNSRSEMNVSTLELGDSALYLCASSLKTEAFFGQGTRLTVV.

This clone was counted once. The rearrangement joins TRBV7-9 to TRBJ1-5, with D maybe TRBD1 (5 bases). The CDR3 consists of 15 residues. V shed 0 bases and J shed 6 bases, with 12 bases lying between them. The germline CDR1 and CDR2 sequences are SEHNR and FQNEAQ (reference sequence). Here the CDR3 reads CASSLAPGAGQPQHF. CDR3 sequence (DNA): TGTGCCAGCAGCTTAGCGCCCGGGGCAGGTCAGCCCCAGCATTTT.

CDR3 region: CASSYSATSAETQYF. The CDR3 nucleotides are TGCGCCAGCAGCTATTCGGCGACTAGCGCAGAGACCCAGTACTTC. V is TRBV5-1 and J is TRBJ2-5; TRBD2 matches at 8 bases. CDR3 length: 15 residues. Germline V CDR1 and CDR2: SGHRS, YFSETQ. V lost 3 bases to trimming and J lost 4 bases; unmatched junction nucleotides: 8.

The CDR3 DNA reads as TGTGCCAGCAGCTTCGACAACTACGAGCAGTACTTC. Its protein product is CASSFDNYEQYF. The chain uses TRBV11-2 and TRBJ2-7, with D uncertain. Germline loops: CDR1 SGHAT, CDR2 FQNNGV. CDR3 length equals 12 residues. The V end lost 3 bases, the J end lost 3 bases, and 6 bases lay between the germline ends.

This clone was detected a few times. The chain combines TRBV19 with TRBJ1-5; D gene uncertain. Germline V CDR1 and CDR2: LNHDA, SQIVND (reference sequence). The CDR3 sequence is 13 residues long. V was trimmed by 3 bases and J by 7 bases, leaving 10 bases between them. The CDR3: CASSIKMGQPQHF. The CDR3 DNA follows: TGTGCCAGTAGTATTAAGATGGGGCAGCCCCAGCATTTT.

In its sample, this clone was seen a few times. This chain uses TRBV27 with TRBJ1-1, with D uncertain. V lost 5 bases to trimming and J lost 1 base, with 11 bases between them. This CDR3 is built from 14 residues. Germline lookup yields CDR1 MNHEY and CDR2 SMNVEV (reference sequence). The DNA of the CDR3 is TGTGCCAGCAGTCTCGGGCTGGGGAACACTGAAGCTTTCTTT. Its protein is CASSLGLGNTEAFF.

The chain uses TRBV4-2 and TRBJ1-4, with TRBD1 matching 8 bases. J was trimmed by 8 bases and V by 1 base; bases with no gene match: 12. The CDR3 totals 17 residues. Germline lookup yields CDR1 LGHNA and CDR2 YNFKEQ. The CDR3 DNA reads TGTGCCAGCAGCCAAGTGATGGGACAGGCACTTGGAGAAAAACTGTTTTTT. The encoded protein is CASSQVMGQALGEKLFF.

The chain is built from TRBV7-9 and TRBJ2-3, with no clear D. Germline CDR1 is SEHNR and CDR2 is FQNEAQ (reference sequence). Trimming removed 2 bases at V and 6 bases at J, with 3 bases between. This CDR3 has 11 amino acids. CDR3 residues: CASSLTDTQYF. CDR3 nucleotides: TGTGCCAGCAGCTTAACGGATACGCAGTATTTT.

The chain employs TRBV20-1 and TRBJ2-1; D unclear. The V gene lost 4 bases and the J gene lost 3 bases, with 4 bases spanning the gap. This CDR3 is 11 amino acids long. Germline values: CDR1 DFQATT, CDR2 SNEGSKA (reference sequence). CDR3 loop: CSAMIYNEQFF. The CDR3 DNA reads TGCAGTGCTATGATCTACAATGAGCAGTTCTTC.

The rearrangement uses TRBV7-3 and TRBJ2-1; a possible D gene is TRBD2 (7 bases). Germline CDR1 SGHTA, CDR2 FQGTGA. The length of the CDR3 is 14 residues. The germline V and J ends were trimmed by 4 bases and 9 bases, with 16 bases remaining between them. The CDR3 sequence is CASSSAGGRAEQFF. The CDR3 DNA sequence: TGTGCCAGCAGCTCAGCCGGGGGGCGGGCTGAGCAGTTCTTC. Full variable domain (missing parts from reference TRBV7-3 and TRBJ2-1): GAGVSQTPSNKVTEKGKYVELRCDPISGHTALYWYRQSLGQGPEFLIYFQGTGAADDSGLPNDRFFAVRPEGSVSTLKIQRTERGDSAVYLCASSSAGGRAEQFFGPGTRLTVL.

This chain uses TRBV5-4 with TRBJ2-7; D might be TRBD1 (6 bases). The CDR3 spans 15 residues. Trimming left V 6 bases short and J 2 bases short, with 18 bases between. The germline gives CDR1 SGHNT, CDR2 YYREEE (reference sequence). Here the CDR3 DNA reads TGTGCCAGCAAGGCCGGGACCAGGGACACCTACGAGCAGTACTTC. The encoded protein is CASKAGTRDTYEQYF.

V usage is TRBV5-1 and J usage is TRBJ1-1, with D possibly being TRBD1 (5 bases). Germline V gene sequence: CDR1 SGHRS, CDR2 YFSETQ. The CDR3 consists of 12 residues. The V end was cut by 0 bases, the J end by 11 bases, with 11 bases between. The CDR3 here is CASSLAGRGAFF. CDR3 coding DNA: TGCGCCAGCAGCTTGGCGGGACGAGGTGCTTTCTTT.

This rearrangement joins TRBV13 to TRBJ1-5, with 9 bases aligning to TRBD1. The germline V gene encodes CDR1 PRHDT and CDR2 FYEKMQ (reference sequence). This CDR3 has 15 amino acids. The J segment lost 6 bases and the V segment lost 0 bases, leaving 3 bases of the junction unmatched. CDR3 coding DNA: TGTGCCAGCAGCTTAGGACAGGGGGCGGGTCAGCCCCAGCATTTT. The encoded protein is CASSLGQGAGQPQHF. Variable domain in full (rest from reference TRBV13 and TRBJ1-5): AAGVIQSPRHLIKEKRETATLKCYPIPRHDTVYWYQQGPGQDPQFLISFYEKMQSDKGSIPDRFSAQQFSDYHSELNMSSLELGDSALYFCASSLGQGAGQPQHFGDGTRLSIL.

This rearrangement joins TRBV11-2 to TRBJ2-5, with TRBD1 matching over 7 bases. CDR1 SGHAT and CDR2 FQNNGV come from the germline V gene. CDR3 size: 15 residues. With V trimmed by 5 bases and J by 4 bases, 10 bases remained unmatched. In nucleotides, the CDR3 is TGTGCCAGCAGCCGAGGGTTTACAGGGGCAGAGACCCAGTACTTC. It codes for CASSRGFTGAETQYF.

This sequence joins TRBV28 and TRBJ2-2, with 9 bases matching TRBD1. There are 15 residues in the CDR3. V lost 5 bases and J lost 5; bases outside the gene matches: 6. CDR1 and CDR2 from the germline V gene are MDHEN and SYDVKM. CDR3 protein: CASSLGTGTTGELFF. The DNA for the CDR3 is TGTGCCAGCAGTCTCGGGACAGGGACGACCGGGGAGCTGTTTTTT.

CDR3 sequence (DNA): TGCGCCAGCAGTGCCACGGGGGGTCCCTACAATGAGCAGTTCTTC. Amino acid sequence: CASSATGGPYNEQFF. This chain links TRBV10-2 with TRBJ2-1; 7 positions agree with TRBD2. Germline V gene sequence: CDR1 WSHSY, CDR2 SAAADI. The J segment lost 2 bases and the V segment lost 4 bases, leaving 5 bases of the junction unmatched. This CDR3 has 15 amino acids.

The chain uses TRBV10-2 and TRBJ2-7, with a tentative D call TRBD1 (5 bases). This CDR3 comprises 15 residues. V lost 6 bases, J lost 2 bases, and 17 bases lay in between. CDR1 and CDR2 from the germline V gene are WSHSY and SAAADI. In DNA, the CDR3 is TGCGCCAGCAGCGATACAGGACGAAAAGCCTACGAGCAGTACTTC. Translated, it gives CASSDTGRKAYEQYF.

V gene TRBV7-9 combines with J gene TRBJ1-6; no reliable D call. This CDR3 comprises 16 residues. The germline CDR1 and CDR2 sequences are SEHNR and FQNEAQ (reference sequence). V was shortened by 1 base and J by 5 bases, with 12 bases between the two germline ends. CDR3 sequence (DNA): TGTGCCAGCAGCTTAGAGTCCCGTAGAGATAATTCACCCCTCCACTTT. It encodes CASSLESRRDNSPLHF.

In its sample, this clone was seen once. This chain connects TRBV27 to TRBJ1-2, with D perhaps matching TRBD1 (6 bases). The CDR3 consists of 15 residues. The V end lost 5 bases, the J end lost 6 bases, and 19 bases lay between the germline ends. Germline CDR1 and CDR2: MNHEY and SMNVEV (reference sequence). CDR3 loop: CASSPLDRRRDGYTF. CDR3 coding DNA: TGTGCCAGCAGTCCGCTGGACAGAAGGAGGGATGGCTACACCTTC.

This rearrangement joins TRBV5-1 to TRBJ2-3; 11 bases map to TRBD2. The germline CDR1 and CDR2 sequences are SGHRS and YFSETQ. This CDR3 is 17 amino acids long. After removal of 4 bases from V and 2 bases from J, the junction contained 9 bases not matched to a gene. CDR3: CASSLGTSGGPTDTQYF. The DNA of the CDR3 is TGCGCCAGCAGCCTGGGGACTAGCGGAGGCCCCACAGATACGCAGTATTTT.